These 18 T cell receptor beta chains were sequenced from one sample in a study of identical twins. TCRdb re-derived calls from the 5' RACE reads in MiXCR, one entry per CDR3 protein. Among hundreds of thousands of distinct CDR3 sequences, 8.6% were seen once, and the ten largest hold roughly 0.9%. The same sample was also studied in work on yellow fever vaccine responses in identical twins.

The sequencing sample was made of PBMCs. The receptors come from a young woman in good health.

A remark on this clonotype: A much larger clone differs by one base, so this may be a read error. This sequence joins TRBV11-2 and TRBJ2-2, with TRBD2 identical over 10 bases. This CDR3 has 15 residues. Germline lookup yields CDR1 SGHAT and CDR2 FQNNGV. The ends lost 4 bases at V and 5 bases at J; junction bases unmatched: 4. The CDR3 DNA sequence: TGTGCCAGCAGCTCAAGCGGGGGGGCTACCGGGGAGCTGTTTTTT. This gives the protein CASSSSGGATGELFF.

This clonotype has only a few counts. This chain connects TRBV5-1 to TRBJ2-2; D may be TRBD1 (5 bases). This CDR3 contains 19 residues. Germline CDR1 SGHRS, CDR2 YFSETQ. Trimming left V 4 bases short and J 4 bases short, with 26 bases between. CDR3 amino acids: CASSPKATGSTAPTGELFF. DNA for the CDR3: TGCGCCAGCAGCCCCAAGGCAACAGGCTCAACAGCCCCCACCGGGGAGCTGTTTTTT.

This clonotype was counted between two and nine times. The chain links TRBV3-1 to TRBJ1-6; no clear D gene. The germline gives CDR1 LGHDT, CDR2 YNNKEL (reference sequence). Trimming pared 0 bases from V and 9 bases from J, leaving 15 bases between. The CDR3 loop spans 16 amino acids. The CDR3 region has the DNA TGTGCCAGCAGCCAAGATGTTGGGGTTAGCGGTTCACCCCTCCACTTT. Translation gives CASSQDVGVSGSPLHF.

The J gene is TRBJ2-7, the V gene TRBV12-3 or TRBV12-4; no clear D gene. V was shortened by 1 base and J by 2 bases, with 12 bases between the two germline ends. The CDR3 is made up of 15 amino acids. This chain's CDR3 is CASSLGEGIPYEQYF. In DNA, the CDR3 is TGTGCCAGCAGTTTAGGAGAAGGGATACCCTACGAGCAGTACTTC.

This rearrangement joins TRBV15 to TRBJ1-1; D is undetermined. Trimming removed 0 bases from V and 1 base from J, with 9 bases in between. CDR1 is LNHNV, CDR2 YYDKDF, per germline (reference sequence). This CDR3 has 15 residues. The CDR3: CATSRDVAANTEAFF. CDR3 nucleotide sequence: TGTGCCACCAGCAGAGATGTCGCAGCGAACACTGAAGCTTTCTTT.

The CDR3 reads CSARDLLGLASSYNEQFF. The CDR3 DNA sequence: TGCAGTGCTAGAGATTTGCTCGGACTAGCCAGCTCCTACAATGAGCAGTTCTTC. The genes are TRBV20-1 and TRBJ2-1, with 8 positions matching TRBD2. Germline-derived CDR1 and CDR2 are DFQATT and SNEGSKA (reference sequence). CDR3 size: 18 residues. With 0 bases clipped from V and 0 bases from J, the junction kept 10 bases outside the gene matches.

This chain connects TRBV11-1 to TRBJ2-2, with TRBD2 matching over 8 bases. Per the germline V gene, CDR1 is SGHAT and CDR2 is FQDESV (reference sequence). V lost 5 bases to trimming and J lost 4 bases; unmatched junction nucleotides: 18. This CDR3 has 19 residues. CDR3 in amino acids: CASSTVAGAGGSGTGELFF. CDR3 coding DNA: TGTGCCAGCAGCACCGTCGCAGGTGCGGGAGGTTCAGGCACCGGGGAGCTGTTTTTT.

The rearrangement uses TRBV28 and TRBJ2-1, with 7 bases lining up with TRBD2. Germline V gene sequence: CDR1 MDHEN, CDR2 SYDVKM. Unmatched junction bases numbered 14, after V lost 7 bases and J lost 5 bases. The CDR3 length is 16 residues. CDR3: CASKLNLGTINNEQFF. In DNA, the CDR3 is TGTGCCAGCAAACTCAACCTCGGGACTATTAACAATGAGCAGTTCTTC.

The table lists this clonotype with a few counts. V gene TRBV27 combines with J gene TRBJ2-3; D call uncertain. From germline, CDR1 is MNHEY and CDR2 SMNVEV (reference sequence). V was cut by 6 bases and J by 3 bases, with 13 bases left in between. This CDR3 is built from 14 residues. The CDR3 DNA is TGTGCCAGCAGCCCGCGCCCCGCGACAGATACGCAGTATTTT. The encoded protein is CASSPRPATDTQYF.

This clonotype was picked up many times. The gene calls are TRBV11-2 and TRBJ2-2; no reliable D call. Deletions cut 4 bases from V and 3 bases from J, with 21 bases between. CDR3 length: 18 residues. In germline, CDR1 is SGHAT, CDR2 FQNNGV. The CDR3 loop reads CASSSRTPLGSDTGELFF. CDR3 nucleotide sequence: TGTGCCAGCAGCTCCCGTACACCATTGGGTTCCGACACCGGGGAGCTGTTTTTT. The complete variable domain, with remaining parts taken from reference TRBV11-2 and TRBJ2-2, reads EAGVAQSPRYKIIEKRQSVAFWCNPISGHATLYWYQQILGQGPKLLIQFQNNGVVDDSQLPKDRFSAERLKGVDSTLKIQPAKLEDSAVYLCASSSRTPLGSDTGELFFGEGSRLTVL.

This clonotype has a handful of counts. This chain joins TRBV12-3 or TRBV12-4 and TRBJ2-1; D is undetermined. V lost 1 base and J lost 8, with 12 bases in between. The CDR3 is 14 residues long. CDR3 coding DNA: TGTGCCAGCAGTTTAGATCTCCGCCGAGATGAGCAGTTCTTC. This codes for CASSLDLRRDEQFF.

This clonotype was counted ten times or more. The V gene is TRBV15, the J gene TRBJ2-4; TRBD1 might be the D (6 bases). Per the germline V gene, CDR1 is LNHNV and CDR2 is YYDKDF (reference sequence). The V end was cut by 0 bases, the J end by 2 bases, with 11 bases between. CDR3 length: 16 amino acids. The CDR3 sequence is CATSREGGRTKNIQYF. The CDR3 nucleotides read TGTGCCACCAGCAGAGAAGGGGGTCGTACCAAAAACATTCAGTACTTC. Using reference TRBV15 and TRBJ2-4 for the parts outside the CDR3, the full variable domain is DAMVIQNPRYQVTQFGKPVTLSCSQTLNHNVMYWYQQKSSQAPKLLFHYYDKDFNNEADTPDNFQSRRPNTSFCFLDIRSPGLGDTAMYLCATSREGGRTKNIQYFGAGTRLSVL.

Regarding this clonotype: Germline is not matched at one junction end, which may reflect a read error. The rearrangement joins TRBV2 to TRBJ2-1; 7 nucleotides match TRBD2. This CDR3 spans 19 amino acids. Germline V gene sequence: CDR1 SNHLY, CDR2 FYNNEI. CDR3 nucleotides: TGTACCAGCAGTTTAGCGCTAATCACTAGCGCATCTAGCGGCAATGAGCAGTTCTTC. It is translated as CTSSLALITSASSGNEQFF. Full variable domain (rest looked up from reference TRBV2 and TRBJ2-1): EPEVTQTPSHQVTQMGQEVILRCVPISNHLYFYWYRQILGQKVEFLVSFYNNEISEKSEIFDDQFSVERPDGSNFTLKIRSTKLEDSAMYFCTSSLALITSASSGNEQFFGPGTRLTVL.

This clonotype turned up a few times. The chain recombines TRBV11-2 with TRBJ1-1; D is unresolved. The ends were cut back, 2 bases at V and 0 bases at J, with 7 bases in the middle. Germline CDR1 reads SGHAT; CDR2 reads FQNNGV. The CDR3 extends over 14 amino acids. CDR3 residues: CASSLQQMNTEAFF. The CDR3, as DNA: TGTGCCAGCAGCTTACAACAGATGAACACTGAAGCTTTCTTT.

This clonotype was seen repeatedly, ten times or more. The rearrangement links TRBV7-9 to TRBJ1-3; D is undetermined. The V end lost 2 bases, the J end lost 7 bases, and 12 bases lay between the germline ends. Per germline, CDR1 SEHNR and CDR2 FQNEAQ (reference sequence). This CDR3 has 14 residues. The CDR3 region is CASSLTAPPNTIYF. The CDR3 nucleotides read TGTGCCAGCAGCTTAACGGCCCCCCCTAACACCATATATTTT.

There are a few counts of this clonotype. The chain recombines TRBV7-9 with TRBJ2-5, with D possibly TRBD1 on 5 matching bases. From germline, CDR1 is SEHNR and CDR2 FQNEAQ (reference sequence). This CDR3 spans 15 amino acids. Trimming stripped 5 bases from V and 2 bases from J, with 15 bases between. CDR3 amino acids: CASSENRMLQETQYF. The DNA of the CDR3 is TGTGCCAGCAGCGAGAACAGGATGCTTCAAGAGACCCAGTACTTC.

This chain connects TRBV6-1 to TRBJ2-3; 10 bases are shared with TRBD2. The CDR3 runs 13 residues. Losses at the gene ends were 8 bases for V and 10 bases for J; bases not matched to a gene: 9. Germline V lookup: CDR1 MNHNS, CDR2 SASEGT. CDR3 protein: CASSPLAGVPQYF. Written as DNA, the CDR3 is TGTGCCAGCTCCCCCCTAGCGGGGGTGCCGCAGTATTTT.

The chain recombines TRBV12-5 with TRBJ2-1, with 7 bases matching TRBD2. Germline V gene sequence: CDR1 LGHNT, CDR2 FRNRAP. The CDR3 covers 17 residues. The V gene end was trimmed by 2 bases and the J gene end by 12 bases; junction bases not matched to a gene: 19. The DNA for the CDR3 is TGTGCTAGTGGTTTGTATCTGGGCGGGAGATCCCCCTCTGGGCAGTTCTTC. This sequence encodes CASGLYLGGRSPSGQFF.